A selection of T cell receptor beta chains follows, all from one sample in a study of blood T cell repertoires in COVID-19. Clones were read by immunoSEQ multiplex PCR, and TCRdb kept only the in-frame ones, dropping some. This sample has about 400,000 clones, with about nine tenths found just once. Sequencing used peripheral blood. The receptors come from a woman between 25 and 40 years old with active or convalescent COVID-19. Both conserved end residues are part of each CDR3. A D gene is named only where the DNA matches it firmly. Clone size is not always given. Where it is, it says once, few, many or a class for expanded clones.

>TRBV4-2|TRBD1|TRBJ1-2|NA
TGTGCCAGCAGCCCAGACGATCCACAGGGGTTACTCTATGGCTACACCTTC
CASSPDDPQGLLYGYTF
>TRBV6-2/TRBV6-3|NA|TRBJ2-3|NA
TGTGCCAGCAGTGGTACAGGGATCATGGGCACAGATACGCAGTATTTT
CASSGTGIMGTDTQYF
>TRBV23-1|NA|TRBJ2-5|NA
TGCGCCAGCAGTCAAGTGCTAGCGAAACAAGAGACCCAGTACTTC
CASSQVLAKQETQYF
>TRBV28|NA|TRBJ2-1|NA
TGTGCCAGCAGTCGACTAGGGAACTACAATGAGCAGTTCTTC
CASSRLGNYNEQFF
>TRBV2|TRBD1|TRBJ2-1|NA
TGTGCCAGCAGGACGGACAGGGGGTCCTACAATGAGCAGTTCTTC
CASRTDRGSYNEQFF
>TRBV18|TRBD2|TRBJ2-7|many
TGTGCCAGCTCTCCTAGCGGGGCTTCTCTCAGCTACGAGCAGTACTTC
CASSPSGASLSYEQYF
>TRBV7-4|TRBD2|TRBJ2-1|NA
TGTGCCAGCAGTCCCGGGACTAGCGGCAAGTGGGGGCCTTACAATGAGCAGTTCTTC
CASSPGTSGKWGPYNEQFF
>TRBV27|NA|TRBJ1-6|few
TGTGCCAGCAGTTTATCGCAGGGGAGCTCCTATAATTCACCCCTCCACTTT
CASSLSQGSSYNSPLHF
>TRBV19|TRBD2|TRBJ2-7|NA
TGTGCCAGTGCGATAGCCCCTAGCGGGAGTTCCTACGAGCAGTACTTC
CASAIAPSGSSYEQYF
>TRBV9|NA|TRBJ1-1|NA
TGTGCCAGCAGCGTAGGAATAGAGACAGGTATTGAAGACACTGAAGCTTTCTTT
CASSVGIETGIEDTEAFF
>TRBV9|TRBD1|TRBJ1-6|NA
TGTGCCAGCAGCCCACGGACAGGGGATAATTCACCCCTCCACTTT
CASSPRTGDNSPLHF
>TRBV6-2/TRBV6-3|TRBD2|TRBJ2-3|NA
TGTGCCAGCAGTTCCTGGACACTAGCGGGAGTAACAGATACGCAGTATTTT
CASSSWTLAGVTDTQYF
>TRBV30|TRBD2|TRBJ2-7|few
TGTGCCTGGAGGACTAGCGGGCGTTACGAGCAGTACTTC
CAWRTSGRYEQYF
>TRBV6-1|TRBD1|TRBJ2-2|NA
TGTGCCAGCAGTGATACGACAGGGGGCGCTTTCGGGGAGCTGTTTTTT
CASSDTTGGAFGELFF
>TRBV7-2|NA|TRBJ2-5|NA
TGTGCCAGCAGCTTCCAAAGGGGGACCCAGTACTTC
CASSFQRGTQYF
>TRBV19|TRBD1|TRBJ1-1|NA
TGTGCCAGCACAGGGGTTGGAGCTTTCTTT
CASTGVGAFF
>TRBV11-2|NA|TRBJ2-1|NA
TGTGCCAGCAGTCGTAGGGGGGGGTCCTACAATGAGCAGTTCTTC
CASSRRGGSYNEQFF